The text below deals with one T cell receptor beta chain. Its antigen is unknown. This sample is drawn from a study of PD-L1 blockade in urothelial cancer. Across the whole study: Every 3 weeks, patients received intravenous atezolizumab 1,200 mg, beginning 2014. Specimens of blood held a median count of about 150,000 T cells.

Germline CDR1 reads MDHEN; CDR2 reads SYDVKM. V was pared by 2 bases and J by 4 bases, with 14 bases between. The CDR3 consists of 15 residues. Time point given: pretreatment peripheral blood. Repertoires were generated with immunoSEQ multiplex PCR, while TCRdb's copy carries only in-frame clones and drops some. This table holds approximately 71,000 clones, about 83% found once. Findings and caveats of the study: Stronger expansion of tumor-associated clones in blood at 3 weeks distinguished durable-benefit patients.

The sample here was PBMCs, taken around atezolizumab (anti-PD-L1) treatment. The source is a woman in her sixties or seventies with urothelial cancer. The chain combines TRBV28 with TRBJ1-1; D is perhaps TRBD1 (6 bases). CDR3 nucleotide sequence: TGTGCCAGCAGTTTAGGGGGGGCGTACGGCACTGAAGCTTTCTTT. Protein: CASSLGGAYGTEAFF.